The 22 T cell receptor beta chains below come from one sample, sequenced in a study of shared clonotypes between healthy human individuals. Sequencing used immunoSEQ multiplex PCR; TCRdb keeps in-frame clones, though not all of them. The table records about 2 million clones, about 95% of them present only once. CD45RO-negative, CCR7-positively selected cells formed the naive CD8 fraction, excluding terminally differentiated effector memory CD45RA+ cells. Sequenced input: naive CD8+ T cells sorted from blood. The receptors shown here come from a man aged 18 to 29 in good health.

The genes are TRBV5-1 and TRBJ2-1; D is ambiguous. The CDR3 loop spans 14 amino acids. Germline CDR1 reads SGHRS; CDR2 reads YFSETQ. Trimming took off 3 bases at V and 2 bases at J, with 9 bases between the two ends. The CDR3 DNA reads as TGCGCCAGCAGCTCCTCAAGGGCCTACAATGAGCAGTTCTTC. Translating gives CASSSSRAYNEQFF.

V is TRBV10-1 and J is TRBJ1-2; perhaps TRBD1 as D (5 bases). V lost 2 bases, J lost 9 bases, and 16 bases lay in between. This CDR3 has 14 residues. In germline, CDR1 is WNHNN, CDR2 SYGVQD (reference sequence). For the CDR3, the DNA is TGCGCCAGCAGTGAGGGCAGGGACCCTCTAAGCTACACCTTC. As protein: CASSEGRDPLSYTF.

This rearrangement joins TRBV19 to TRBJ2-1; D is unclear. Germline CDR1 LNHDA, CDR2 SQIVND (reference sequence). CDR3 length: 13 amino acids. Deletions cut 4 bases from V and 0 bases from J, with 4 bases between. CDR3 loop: CASSSVSYNEQFF. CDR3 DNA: TGTGCCAGTAGTAGCGTCTCCTACAATGAGCAGTTCTTC.

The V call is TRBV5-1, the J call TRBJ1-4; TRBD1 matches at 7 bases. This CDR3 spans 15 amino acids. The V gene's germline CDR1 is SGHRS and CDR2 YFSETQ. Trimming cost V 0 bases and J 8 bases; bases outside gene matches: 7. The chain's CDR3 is CASSLGQGGGEKLFF. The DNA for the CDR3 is TGCGCCAGCAGCTTGGGACAGGGTGGCGGAGAAAAACTGTTTTTT.

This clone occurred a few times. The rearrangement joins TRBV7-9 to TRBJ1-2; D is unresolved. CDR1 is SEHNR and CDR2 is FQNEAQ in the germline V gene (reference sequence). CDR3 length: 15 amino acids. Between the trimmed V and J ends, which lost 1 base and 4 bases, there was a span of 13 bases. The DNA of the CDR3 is TGTGCCAGCAGCTTAGAGATACAGCTTCCCTATGGCTACACCTTC. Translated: CASSLEIQLPYGYTF.

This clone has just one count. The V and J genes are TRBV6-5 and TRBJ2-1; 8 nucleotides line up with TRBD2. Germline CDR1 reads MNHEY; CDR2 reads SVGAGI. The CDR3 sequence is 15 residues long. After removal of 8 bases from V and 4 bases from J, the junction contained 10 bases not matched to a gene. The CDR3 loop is CASASTSGRYNEQFF. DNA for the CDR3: TGTGCCAGCGCATCTACTAGCGGTAGATACAATGAGCAGTTCTTC.

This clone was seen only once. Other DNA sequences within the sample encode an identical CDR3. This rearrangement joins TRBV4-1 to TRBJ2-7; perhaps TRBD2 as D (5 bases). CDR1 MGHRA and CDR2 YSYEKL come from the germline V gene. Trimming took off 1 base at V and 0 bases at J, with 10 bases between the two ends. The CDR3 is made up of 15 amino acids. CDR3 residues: CASSQVPGSSYEQYF. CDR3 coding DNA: TGCGCCAGCAGCCAAGTTCCGGGGAGCTCCTACGAGCAGTACTTC.

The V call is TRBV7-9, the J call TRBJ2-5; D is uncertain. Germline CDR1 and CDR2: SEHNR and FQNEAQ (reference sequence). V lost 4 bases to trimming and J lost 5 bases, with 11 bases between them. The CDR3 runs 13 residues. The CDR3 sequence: CASSSLKGETQYF. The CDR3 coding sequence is TGTGCCAGCAGCTCCCTGAAAGGGGAGACCCAGTACTTC. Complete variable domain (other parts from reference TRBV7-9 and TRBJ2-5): DTGVSQNPRHKITKRGQNVTFRCDPISEHNRLYWYRQTLGQGPEFLTYFQNEAQLEKSRLLSDRFSAERPKGSFSTLEIQRTEQGDSAMYLCASSSLKGETQYFGPGTRLLVL.

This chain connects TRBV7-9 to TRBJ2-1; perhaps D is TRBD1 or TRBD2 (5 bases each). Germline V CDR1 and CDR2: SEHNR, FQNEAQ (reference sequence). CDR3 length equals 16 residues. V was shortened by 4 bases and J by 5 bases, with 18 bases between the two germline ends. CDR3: CASSSDYRDGNNEQFF. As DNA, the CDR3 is TGTGCCAGCAGCTCCGACTACCGGGACGGTAACAATGAGCAGTTCTTC.

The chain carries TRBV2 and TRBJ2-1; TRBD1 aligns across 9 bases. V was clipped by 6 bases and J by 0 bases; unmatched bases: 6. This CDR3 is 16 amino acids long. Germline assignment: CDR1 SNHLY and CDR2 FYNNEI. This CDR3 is CASRTQGASSYNEQFF. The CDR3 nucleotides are TGTGCCAGCAGGACACAGGGGGCAAGCTCCTACAATGAGCAGTTCTTC.

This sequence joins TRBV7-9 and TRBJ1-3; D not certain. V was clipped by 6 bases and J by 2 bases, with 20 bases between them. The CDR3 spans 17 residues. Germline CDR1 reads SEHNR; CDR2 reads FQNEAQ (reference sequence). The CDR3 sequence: CASRPRTGDRAGNTIYF. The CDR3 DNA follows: TGTGCCAGCAGGCCAAGGACGGGAGATCGTGCTGGAAACACCATATATTTT.

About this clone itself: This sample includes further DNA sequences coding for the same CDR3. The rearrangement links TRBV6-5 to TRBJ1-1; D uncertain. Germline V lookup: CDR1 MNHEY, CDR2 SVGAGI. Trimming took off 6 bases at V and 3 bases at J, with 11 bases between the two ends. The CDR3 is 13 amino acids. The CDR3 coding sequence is TGTGCCAGCAGCTATTCGTGGGACACTGAAGCTTTCTTT. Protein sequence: CASSYSWDTEAFF.

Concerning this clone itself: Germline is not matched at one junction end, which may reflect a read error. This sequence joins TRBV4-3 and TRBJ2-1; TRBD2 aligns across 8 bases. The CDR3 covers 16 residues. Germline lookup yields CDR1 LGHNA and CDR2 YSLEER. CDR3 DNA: TGCGCCAGCAGCCAAGATAGGACTAGCTCCCACAATGAGCAGTTCTTC. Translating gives CASSQDRTSSHNEQFF.

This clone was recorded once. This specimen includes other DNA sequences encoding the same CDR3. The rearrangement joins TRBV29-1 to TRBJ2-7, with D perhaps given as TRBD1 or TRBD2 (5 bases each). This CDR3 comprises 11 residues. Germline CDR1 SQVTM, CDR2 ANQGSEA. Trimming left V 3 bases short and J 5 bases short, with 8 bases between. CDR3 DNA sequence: TGCAGCGTTGATAGGGGACACGAGCAGTACTTC. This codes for CSVDRGHEQYF.

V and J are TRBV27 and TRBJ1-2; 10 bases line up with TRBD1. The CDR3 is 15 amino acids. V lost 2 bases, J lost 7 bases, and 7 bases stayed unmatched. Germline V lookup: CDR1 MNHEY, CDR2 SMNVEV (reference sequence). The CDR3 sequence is CASSLALDRGTGYTF. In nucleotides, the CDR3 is TGTGCCAGCAGTTTAGCCCTGGACAGGGGGACTGGCTACACCTTC.

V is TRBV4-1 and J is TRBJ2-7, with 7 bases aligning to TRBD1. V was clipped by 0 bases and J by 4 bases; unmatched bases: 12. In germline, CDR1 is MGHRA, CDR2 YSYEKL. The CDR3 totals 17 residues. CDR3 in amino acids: CASSQDPVDRLRYEQYF. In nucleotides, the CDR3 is TGCGCCAGCAGCCAAGATCCCGTGGACAGGCTGAGGTACGAGCAGTACTTC.

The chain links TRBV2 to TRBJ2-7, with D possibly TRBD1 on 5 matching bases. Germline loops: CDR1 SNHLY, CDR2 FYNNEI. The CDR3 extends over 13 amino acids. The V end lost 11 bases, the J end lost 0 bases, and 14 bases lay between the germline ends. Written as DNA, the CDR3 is TGTGCCGGAGCAGGGAAAACCTCCTACGAGCAGTACTTC. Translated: CAGAGKTSYEQYF.

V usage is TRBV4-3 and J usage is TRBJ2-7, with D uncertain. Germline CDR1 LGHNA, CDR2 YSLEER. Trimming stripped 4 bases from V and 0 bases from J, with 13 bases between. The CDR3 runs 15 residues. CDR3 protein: CASSPGRVSSYEQYF. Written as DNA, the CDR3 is TGCGCCAGCAGCCCAGGTAGGGTAAGCTCCTACGAGCAGTACTTC.

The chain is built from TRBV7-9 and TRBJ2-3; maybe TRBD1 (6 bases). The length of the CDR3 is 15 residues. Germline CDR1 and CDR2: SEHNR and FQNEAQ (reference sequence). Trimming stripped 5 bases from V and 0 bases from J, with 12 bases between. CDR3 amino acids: CASSPRTDSTDTQYF. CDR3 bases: TGTGCCAGCAGCCCTCGGACAGATAGCACAGATACGCAGTATTTT.

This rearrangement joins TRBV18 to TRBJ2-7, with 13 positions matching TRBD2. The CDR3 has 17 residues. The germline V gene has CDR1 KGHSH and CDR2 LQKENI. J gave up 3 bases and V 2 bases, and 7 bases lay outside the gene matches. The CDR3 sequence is CASSPETGLAGYYEQYF. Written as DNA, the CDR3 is TGTGCCAGCTCACCAGAAACGGGACTAGCGGGGTACTACGAGCAGTACTTC.

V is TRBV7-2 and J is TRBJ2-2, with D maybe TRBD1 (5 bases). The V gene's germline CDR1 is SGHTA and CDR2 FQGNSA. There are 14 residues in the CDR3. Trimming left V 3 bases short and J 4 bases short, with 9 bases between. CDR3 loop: CASSLGPGTGELFF. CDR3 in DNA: TGTGCCAGCAGCTTGGGGCCAGGCACCGGGGAGCTGTTTTTT.

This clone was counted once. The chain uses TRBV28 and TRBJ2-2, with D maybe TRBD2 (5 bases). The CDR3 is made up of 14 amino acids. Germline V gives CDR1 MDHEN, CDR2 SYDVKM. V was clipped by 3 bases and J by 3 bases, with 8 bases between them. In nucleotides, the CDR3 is TGTGCCAGCAGTTTTGGGGAGTACACCGGGGAGCTGTTTTTT. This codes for CASSFGEYTGELFF. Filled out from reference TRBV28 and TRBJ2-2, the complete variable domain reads DVKVTQSSRYLVKRTGEKVFLECVQDMDHENMFWYRQDPGLGLRLIYFSYDVKMKEKGDIPEGYSVSREKKERFSLILESASTNQTSMYLCASSFGEYTGELFFGEGSRLTVL.